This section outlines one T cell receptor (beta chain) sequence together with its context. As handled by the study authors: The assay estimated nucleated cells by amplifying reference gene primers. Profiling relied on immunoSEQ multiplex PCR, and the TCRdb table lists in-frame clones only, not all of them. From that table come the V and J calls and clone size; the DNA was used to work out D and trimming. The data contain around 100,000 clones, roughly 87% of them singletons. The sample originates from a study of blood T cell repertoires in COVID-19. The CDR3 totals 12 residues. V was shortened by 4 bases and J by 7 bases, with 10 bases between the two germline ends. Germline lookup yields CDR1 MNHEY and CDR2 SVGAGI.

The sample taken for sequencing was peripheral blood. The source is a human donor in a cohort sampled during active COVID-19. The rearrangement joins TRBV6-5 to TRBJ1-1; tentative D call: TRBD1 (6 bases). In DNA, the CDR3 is TGTGCCAGCAGTTCGACAGGTGATGAAGCTTTCTTT. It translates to CASSSTGDEAFF.